This T cell receptor beta chain comes out of a study of response to subunit inactivated influenza vaccine. In the case of this clonotype: Antigen: not known.

Broader study findings: The authors suggested that few new T cells are recruited per seasonal influenza vaccination.

TCRdb re-derived calls from the RT-PCR reads in MiXCR, one entry per CDR3 protein. The table lists about 520,000 distinct CDR3 sequences, around 25% of them singletons. V was trimmed by 5 bases and J by 2 bases, leaving 9 bases between them. Germline values: CDR1 SEHNR, CDR2 FQNEAQ (reference sequence). The CDR3 loop spans 13 amino acids. V usage is TRBV7-9 and J usage is TRBJ1-1; D not certain. The sequences come from CD4+ T cells sorted from PBMCs, collected approximately 5 days after vaccination. The clonotype originates from a man between 45 and 60 years old who received an inactivated influenza vaccine. CDR3 bases: TGTGCCAGCAGCATTACACTCAACACTGAAGCTTTCTTT. Translating gives CASSITLNTEAFF.